The clone carrying this TCR beta chain was counted between two and nine times. Its matching antigen is unknown. The data were obtained in a study of T cell repertoires in cytomegalovirus infection. Whole-study context: Well-studied HLA-B-restricted CMV epitopes were used in the study alongside recently identified HLA-C-restricted ones. Based on public TCR beta signatures, there were indications of CMV infection and of a matching HLA type. Overall study findings and caveats: Dominant in the ex vivo response were TCR beta clonotypes restricted by HLA-C and specific for CMV.

The length of the CDR3 is 14 residues. Germline loops: CDR1 SGHRS, CDR2 YFSETQ. V lost 2 bases to trimming and J lost 6 bases; unmatched junction nucleotides: 7. TCRdb re-called the reads with MiXCR, one entry per CDR3 protein. The sample consists of about 110,000 distinct CDR3 sequences, around 40% of them appearing once. The sequencing used CD8+ T cells from cultured PBMCs, collected from culture after CMV antigen stimulation. This sequence was found in a human donor in good health (CMV status not recorded). Some clones in this sample may be carry-over from other donors' samples. The chain recombines TRBV5-1 with TRBJ2-7, with 8 bases aligning to TRBD2. Here the CDR3 reads CASSFAAGAREQYF. The CDR3 DNA is TGCGCCAGCAGCTTCGCAGCGGGGGCTCGCGAGCAGTACTTC.